This is a list of T cell receptor beta chains from one sample in a study of CD8 T cells in Susac syndrome. From the immunoSEQ multiplex PCR reads, TCRdb called clonotypes with MiXCR, one entry per CDR3 protein. The repertoire includes fewer than 200,000 distinct CDR3 sequences, about 95% of them detected once, and about 0.1% sits in the top ten. Input material: CD4+ T cells from PBMCs. These TCRs come from a human donor in good health. The CDR3 runs from the conserved cysteine through the conserved F or W. D genes are given only for firm matches. Expanded clones get a size class; other rows say once, few or many, or leave the size out.

D gene	V gene	J gene	clone size	CDR3 DNA	CDR3 protein
NA	TRBV3-1	TRBJ1-4	NA	TGTGCCAGCAGCCAGAACCTTTTGGGGGCTGGTGAAAAACTGTTTTTT	CASSQNLLGAGEKLFF
TRBD1	TRBV29-1	TRBJ1-5	NA	TGCAGCGTCGCGACAGGGAGCAATCAGCCCCAGCATTTT	CSVATGSNQPQHF
NA	TRBV28	TRBJ2-7	once	TGTGCCAGCAGTTTGGCGACCTCGGACTACGAGCAGTACTTC	CASSLATSDYEQYF
NA	TRBV7-2	TRBJ2-7	NA	TGTGCCAGCAGCTTGGGCCAGAGGGTTGGGAGCGAGCAGTACTTC	CASSLGQRVGSEQYF
NA	TRBV15	TRBJ1-1	once	TGTGCCACCAGCAGACCGGGGCAGAACACTGAAGCTTTCTTT	CATSRPGQNTEAFF
NA	TRBV19	TRBJ1-3	NA	TGTGCCACCCAACCCTCTGGAAACACCATATATTTT	CATQPSGNTIYF
NA	TRBV29-1	TRBJ1-1	NA	TGCAGCGTTGAAGTTGGGGGAAGCACTGAAGCTTTCTTT	CSVEVGGSTEAFF
NA	TRBV5-1	TRBJ1-5	NA	TGCGCCAGCAGCTTGGCGGCAGGGCGAGGGCAGCCCCAGCATTTT	CASSLAAGRGQPQHF
NA	TRBV7-7	TRBJ2-5	NA	TGTGCCAGCAGCAATCCGGGACAACACCAAGAGACCCAGTACTTC	CASSNPGQHQETQYF
TRBD2	TRBV5-6	TRBJ2-4	NA	TGTGCCAGCAGCTTGATGAGTAGCGGGAAGTTGAACATTCAGTACTTC	CASSLMSSGKLNIQYF
NA	TRBV20-1	TRBJ2-1	NA	TGCAGTGCCGATGATGCCTCCTACAATGAGCAGTTCTTC	CSADDASYNEQFF
NA	TRBV4-3	TRBJ1-1	NA	TGCGCCAGCAGCCAAGATCTCCGAAGGGAAGCTTTCTTT	CASSQDLRREAFF
TRBD2	TRBV3-1	TRBJ2-1	NA	TGTGCCAGCAGCCCAGGAGGGCCTAGCGGGTACAATGAGCAGTTCTTC	CASSPGGPSGYNEQFF
NA	TRBV29-1	TRBJ1-1	NA	TGCAGCGGAGCCATGAACACTGAAGCTTTCTTT	CSGAMNTEAFF
NA	TRBV15	TRBJ2-7	NA	TGTGCCACCAGCAGTGGGAGGAACTCCTACGAGCAGTACTTC	CATSSGRNSYEQYF
NA	TRBV6-2/TRBV6-3	TRBJ2-6	NA	TGTGCCAGCAGATTGACAGGAGTCTCTGGGGCCAACGTCCTGACTTTC	CASRLTGVSGANVLTF
TRBD2	TRBV30	TRBJ2-7	once	TGTGCCTGGAGTGGGCGTGGGAGCGGGAAGTCCTACGAGCAGTACTTC	CAWSGRGSGKSYEQYF
TRBD1	TRBV30	TRBJ1-1	NA	TGTGCCTGGAGTGGGACAGGGGGTCTGTCTTTCTTT	CAWSGTGGLSFF
TRBD2	TRBV7-9	TRBJ2-7	few	TGTGCCAGCAGCCCTCAGGGCGGGAGTGGGTACGAGCAGTACTTC	CASSPQGGSGYEQYF
TRBD1	TRBV29-1	TRBJ1-2	NA	TGCAGCGTTGGGTATACAGGGGACTACGGCTACACCTTC	CSVGYTGDYGYTF
TRBD1	TRBV30	TRBJ1-1	NA	TGTGCCTGGAGTGCCTCGGGACAGGGGAAGACTGAAGCTTTCTTT	CAWSASGQGKTEAFF
TRBD2	TRBV29-1	TRBJ2-7	NA	TGCAGCGTTGAAGGGACTAGCGACTCCTACGAGCAGTACTTC	CSVEGTSDSYEQYF
TRBD1	TRBV7-9	TRBJ1-1	NA	TGTGCCAGCAGCACTACAGGGGGCTCTGAAGCTTTCTTT	CASSTTGGSEAFF
TRBD1	TRBV27	TRBJ1-2	NA	TGTGCCAGCAGTTCTCTGGACAGGGGTAACTATGGTGGCTACACCTTC	CASSSLDRGNYGGYTF